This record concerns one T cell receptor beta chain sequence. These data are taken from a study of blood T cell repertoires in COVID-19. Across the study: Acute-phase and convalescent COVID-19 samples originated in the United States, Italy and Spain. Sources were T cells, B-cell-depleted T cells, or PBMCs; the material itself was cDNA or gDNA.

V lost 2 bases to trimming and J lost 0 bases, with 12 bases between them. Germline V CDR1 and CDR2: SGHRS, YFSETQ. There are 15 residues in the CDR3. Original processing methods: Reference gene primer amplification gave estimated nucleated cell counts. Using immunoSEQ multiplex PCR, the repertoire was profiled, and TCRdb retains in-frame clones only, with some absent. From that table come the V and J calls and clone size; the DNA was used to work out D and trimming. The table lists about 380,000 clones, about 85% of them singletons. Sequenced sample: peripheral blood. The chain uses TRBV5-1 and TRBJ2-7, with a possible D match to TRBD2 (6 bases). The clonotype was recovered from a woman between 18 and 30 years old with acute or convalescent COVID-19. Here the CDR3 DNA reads TGCGCCAGCAGCTTAGCGGACTACCTCTCCTACGAGCAGTACTTC. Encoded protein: CASSLADYLSYEQYF.